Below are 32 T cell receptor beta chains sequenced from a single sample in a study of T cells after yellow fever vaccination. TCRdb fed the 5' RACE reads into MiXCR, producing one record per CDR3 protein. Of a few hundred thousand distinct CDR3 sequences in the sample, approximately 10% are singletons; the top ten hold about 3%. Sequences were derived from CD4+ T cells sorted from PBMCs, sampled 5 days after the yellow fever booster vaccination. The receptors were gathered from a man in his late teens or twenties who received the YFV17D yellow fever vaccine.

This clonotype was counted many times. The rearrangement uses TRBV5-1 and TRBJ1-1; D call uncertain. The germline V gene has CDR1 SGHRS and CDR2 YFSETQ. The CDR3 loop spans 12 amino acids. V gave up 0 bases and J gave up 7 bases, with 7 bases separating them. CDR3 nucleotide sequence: TGCGCCAGCAGCTTGGACGCAAGTGAAGCTTTCTTT. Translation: CASSLDASEAFF.

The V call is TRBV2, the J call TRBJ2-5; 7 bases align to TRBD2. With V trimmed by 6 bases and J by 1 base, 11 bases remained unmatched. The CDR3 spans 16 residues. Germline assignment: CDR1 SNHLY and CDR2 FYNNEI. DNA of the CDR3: TGTGCCAGCAGCCCCGGGGCAGCGGGGCTCCAAGAGACCCAGTACTTC. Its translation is CASSPGAAGLQETQYF.

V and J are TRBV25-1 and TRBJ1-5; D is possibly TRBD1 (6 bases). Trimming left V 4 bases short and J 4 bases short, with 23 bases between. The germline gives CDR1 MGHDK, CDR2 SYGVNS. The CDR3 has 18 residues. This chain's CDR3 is CASSAAGGEWGPNQPQHF. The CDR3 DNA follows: TGTGCCAGCAGTGCGGCTGGAGGGGAATGGGGGCCTAATCAGCCCCAGCATTTT.

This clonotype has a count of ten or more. The CDR3 nucleotides read TGTGCCAGCAGTTACTCAGAGACCCAGTACTTC. Translating gives CASSYSETQYF. V is TRBV6-2 or TRBV6-3 and J is TRBJ2-5; no reliable D call. Deletions cut 0 bases from V and 4 bases from J, with 0 bases between. The germline CDR1 and CDR2 sequences are MNHEY and SVGEGT. This CDR3 spans 11 amino acids.

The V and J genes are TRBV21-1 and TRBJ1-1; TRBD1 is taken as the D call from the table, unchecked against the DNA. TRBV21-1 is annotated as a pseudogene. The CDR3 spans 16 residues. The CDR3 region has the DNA TGTGCCAGCAGCCCTATTTACCCAAAGGGGGACACTGAAGCTTTCTTT. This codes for CASSPIYPKGDTEAFF.

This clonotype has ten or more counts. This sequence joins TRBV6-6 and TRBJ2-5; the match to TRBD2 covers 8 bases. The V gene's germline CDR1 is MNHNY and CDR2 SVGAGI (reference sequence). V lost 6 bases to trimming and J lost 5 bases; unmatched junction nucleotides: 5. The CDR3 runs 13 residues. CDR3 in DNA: TGTGCCAGCAGCTACGGGGGGGCGGAGACCCAGTACTTC. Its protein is CASSYGGAETQYF.

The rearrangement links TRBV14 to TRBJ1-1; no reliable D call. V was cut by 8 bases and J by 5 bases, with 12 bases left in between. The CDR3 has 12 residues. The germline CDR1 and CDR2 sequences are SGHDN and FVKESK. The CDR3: CASGRQRTEAFF. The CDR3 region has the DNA TGTGCCAGCGGCCGGCAGAGGACTGAAGCTTTCTTT.

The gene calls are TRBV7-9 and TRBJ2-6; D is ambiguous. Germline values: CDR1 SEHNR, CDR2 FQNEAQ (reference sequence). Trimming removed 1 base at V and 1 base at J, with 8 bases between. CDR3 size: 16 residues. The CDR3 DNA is TGTGCCAGCAGCTTAGGCAAGGTTTCTGGGGCCAACGTCCTGACTTTC. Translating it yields CASSLGKVSGANVLTF.

The CDR3: CASSWGQGGEQYF. DNA of the CDR3: TGTGCCAGCAGCTGGGGACAGGGCGGCGAGCAGTACTTC. The chain joins TRBV7-9 to TRBJ2-7; TRBD1 aligns across 9 bases. V was pared by 4 bases and J by 6 bases, with 4 bases of the junction left unmatched. The CDR3 consists of 13 residues. In germline, CDR1 is SEHNR, CDR2 FQNEAQ (reference sequence).

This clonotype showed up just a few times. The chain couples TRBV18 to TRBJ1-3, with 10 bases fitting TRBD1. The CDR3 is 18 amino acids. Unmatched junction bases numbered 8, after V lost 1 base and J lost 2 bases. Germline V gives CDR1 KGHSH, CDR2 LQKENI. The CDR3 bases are TGTGCCAGCTCACCACAACCACCCGGGACAGGGGCTGGAAACACCATATATTTT. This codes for CASSPQPPGTGAGNTIYF.

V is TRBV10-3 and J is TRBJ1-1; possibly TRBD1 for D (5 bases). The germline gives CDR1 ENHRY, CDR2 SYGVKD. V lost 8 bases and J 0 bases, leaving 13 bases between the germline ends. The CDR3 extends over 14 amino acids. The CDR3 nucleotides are TGTGCCATCGGAGGGACTCTTCTGAACACTGAAGCTTTCTTT. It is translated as CAIGGTLLNTEAFF.

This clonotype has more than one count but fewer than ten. CDR3 coding DNA: TGTGCCAGCAGTGTTCGACGGGGGCTCTCGGATGGCTACACCTTC. As protein: CASSVRRGLSDGYTF. The chain is built from TRBV6-6 and TRBJ1-2, with D maybe TRBD1 (6 bases). CDR3 length: 15 residues. Trimming cost V 5 bases and J 6 bases, with 19 bases left between them. The germline CDR1 and CDR2 sequences are MNHNY and SVGAGI (reference sequence).

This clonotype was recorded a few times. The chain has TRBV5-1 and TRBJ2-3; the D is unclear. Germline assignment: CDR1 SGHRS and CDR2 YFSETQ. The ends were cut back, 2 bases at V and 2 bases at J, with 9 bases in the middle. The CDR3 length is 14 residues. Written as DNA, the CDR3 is TGCGCCAGCAGCTTCCCCCTCGTCACAGATACGCAGTATTTT. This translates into CASSFPLVTDTQYF.

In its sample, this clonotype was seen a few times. CDR3 sequence reads: CASSPFSGTGQGMEQYV. The CDR3, as DNA: TGTGCCAGCTCACCCTTCAGTGGAACGGGACAGGGGATGGAGCAGTACGTC. The chain couples TRBV18 to TRBJ2-7, with 10 bases fitting TRBD1. The CDR3 sequence is 17 residues long. V gave up 3 bases and J gave up 7 bases; unmatched junction bases: 15. CDR1 is KGHSH and CDR2 is LQKENI in the germline V gene.

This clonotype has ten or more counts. This chain's CDR3 is CAIRGDRGNTEAFF. DNA for the CDR3: TGTGCCATCAGAGGAGACAGGGGGAACACTGAAGCTTTCTTT. The chain recombines TRBV10-3 with TRBJ1-1; 8 nucleotides agree with TRBD1. The CDR3 runs 14 residues. Germline CDR1 and CDR2: ENHRY and SYGVKD. J gave up 1 base and V 6 bases, and 4 bases lay outside the gene matches.

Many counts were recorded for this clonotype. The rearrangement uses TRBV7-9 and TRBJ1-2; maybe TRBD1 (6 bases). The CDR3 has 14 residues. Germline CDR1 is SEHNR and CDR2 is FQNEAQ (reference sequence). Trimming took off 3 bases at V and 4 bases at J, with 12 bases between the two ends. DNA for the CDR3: TGTGCCAGCAGCTTGCAACAGGGAAGCTATGGCTACACCTTC. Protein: CASSLQQGSYGYTF. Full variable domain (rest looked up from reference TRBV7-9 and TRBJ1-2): DTGVSQNPRHKITKRGQNVTFRCDPISEHNRLYWYRQTLGQGPEFLTYFQNEAQLEKSRLLSDRFSAERPKGSFSTLEIQRTEQGDSAMYLCASSLQQGSYGYTFGSGTRLTVV.

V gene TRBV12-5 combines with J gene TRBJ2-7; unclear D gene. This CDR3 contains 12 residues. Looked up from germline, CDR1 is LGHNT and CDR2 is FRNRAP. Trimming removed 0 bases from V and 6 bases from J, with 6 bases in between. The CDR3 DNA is TGTGCTAGTGGTTTGGTTAAAGGCGAGCAGTACTTC. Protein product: CASGLVKGEQYF.

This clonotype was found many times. The DNA of the CDR3 is TGTGCCAGCAGTTACGGGCAGCTCAACGTCCTGACTTTC. Translation: CASSYGQLNVLTF. The chain carries TRBV6-6 and TRBJ2-6; D remains ambiguous. Germline assignment: CDR1 MNHNY and CDR2 SVGAGI (reference sequence). Trimming shortened V by 2 bases and J by 9 bases, and 8 bases separated the two germline ends. The CDR3 has 13 residues.

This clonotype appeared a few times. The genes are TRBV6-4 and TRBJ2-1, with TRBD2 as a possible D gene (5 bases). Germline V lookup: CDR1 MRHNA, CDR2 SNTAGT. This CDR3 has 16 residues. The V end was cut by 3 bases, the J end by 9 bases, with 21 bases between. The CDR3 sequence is CASSDSPTVYGSEQFF. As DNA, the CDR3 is TGTGCCAGCAGTGATTCCCCGACCGTTTATGGGAGTGAGCAGTTCTTC.

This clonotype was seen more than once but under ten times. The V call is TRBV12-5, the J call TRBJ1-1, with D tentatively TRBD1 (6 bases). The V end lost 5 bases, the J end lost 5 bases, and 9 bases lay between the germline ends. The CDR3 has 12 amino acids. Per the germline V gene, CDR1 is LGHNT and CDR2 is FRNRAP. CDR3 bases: TGTGCTAGTGGTGTAGGGGGAACTGAAGCTTTCTTT. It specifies CASGVGGTEAFF.

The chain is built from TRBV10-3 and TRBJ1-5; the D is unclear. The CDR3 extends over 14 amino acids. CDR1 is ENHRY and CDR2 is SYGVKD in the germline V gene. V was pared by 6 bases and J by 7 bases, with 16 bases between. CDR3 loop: CAIRINPTGQPQHF. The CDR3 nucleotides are TGTGCCATCAGAATAAACCCCACGGGACAGCCCCAGCATTTT.

CDR3 protein: CASSFRGELFF. CDR3 bases: TGTGCCAGCAGTTTTAGAGGGGAGCTGTTTTTT. The V and J genes are TRBV12-3 or TRBV12-4 and TRBJ2-2, with D hard to call. CDR3 length: 11 amino acids. V was cut by 3 bases and J by 8 bases, with 4 bases left in between.

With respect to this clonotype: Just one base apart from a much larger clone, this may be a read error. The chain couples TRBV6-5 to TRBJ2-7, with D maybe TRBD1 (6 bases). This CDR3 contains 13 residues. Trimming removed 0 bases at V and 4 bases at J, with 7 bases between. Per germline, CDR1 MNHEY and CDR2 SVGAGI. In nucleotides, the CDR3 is TGTGCCAGCAGTTACTCGCAGGGGTACGAGCAGTACGTC. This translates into CASSYSQGYEQYV.

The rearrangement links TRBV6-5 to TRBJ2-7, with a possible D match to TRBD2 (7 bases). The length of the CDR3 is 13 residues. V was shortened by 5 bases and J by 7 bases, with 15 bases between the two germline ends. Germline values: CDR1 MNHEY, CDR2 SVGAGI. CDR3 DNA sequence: TGTGCCAGCAGTGCCGGCGGGGGCCGGGAGCAGTACTTC. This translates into CASSAGGGREQYF.

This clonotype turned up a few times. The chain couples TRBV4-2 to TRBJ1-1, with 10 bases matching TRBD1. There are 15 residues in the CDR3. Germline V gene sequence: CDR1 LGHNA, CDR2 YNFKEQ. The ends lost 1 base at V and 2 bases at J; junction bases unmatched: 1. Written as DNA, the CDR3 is TGTGCCAGCAGCCAAGGACAGGGGGCTAACACTGAAGCTTTCTTT. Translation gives CASSQGQGANTEAFF.

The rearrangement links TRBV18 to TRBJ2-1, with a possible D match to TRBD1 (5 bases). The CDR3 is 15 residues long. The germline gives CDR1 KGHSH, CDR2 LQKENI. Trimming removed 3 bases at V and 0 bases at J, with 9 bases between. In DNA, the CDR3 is TGTGCCAGCTCACCTGGACAAAGCTCCTACAATGAGCAGTTCTTC. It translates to CASSPGQSSYNEQFF.

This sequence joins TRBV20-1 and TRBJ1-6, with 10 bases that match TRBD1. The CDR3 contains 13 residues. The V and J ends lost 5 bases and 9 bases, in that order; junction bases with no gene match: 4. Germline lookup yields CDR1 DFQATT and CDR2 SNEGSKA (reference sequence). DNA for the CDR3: TGCAGTGCTCTGACAGGGGGCGGTTCACCCCTCCACTTT. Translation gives CSALTGGGSPLHF.

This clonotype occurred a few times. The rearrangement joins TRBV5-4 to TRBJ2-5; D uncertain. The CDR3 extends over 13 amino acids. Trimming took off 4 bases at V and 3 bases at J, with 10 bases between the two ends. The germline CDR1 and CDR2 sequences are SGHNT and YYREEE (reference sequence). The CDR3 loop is CASSPTQKETQYF. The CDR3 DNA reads TGTGCCAGCAGCCCAACACAAAAAGAGACCCAGTACTTC.

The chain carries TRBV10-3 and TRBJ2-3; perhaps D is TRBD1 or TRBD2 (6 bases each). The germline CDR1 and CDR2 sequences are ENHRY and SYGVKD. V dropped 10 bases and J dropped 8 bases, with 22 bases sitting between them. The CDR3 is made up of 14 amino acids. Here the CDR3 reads CATRGRGRMGTQYF. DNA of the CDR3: TGTGCCACCCGGGGGCGGGGTCGCATGGGTACGCAGTATTTT.

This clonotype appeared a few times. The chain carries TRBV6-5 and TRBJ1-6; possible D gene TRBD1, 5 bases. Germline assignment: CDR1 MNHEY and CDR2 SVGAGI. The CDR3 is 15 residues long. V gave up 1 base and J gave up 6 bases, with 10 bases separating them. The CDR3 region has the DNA TGTGCCAGCAGTTACTTCGATCAGGGTAATTCACCCCTCCACTTT. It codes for CASSYFDQGNSPLHF.

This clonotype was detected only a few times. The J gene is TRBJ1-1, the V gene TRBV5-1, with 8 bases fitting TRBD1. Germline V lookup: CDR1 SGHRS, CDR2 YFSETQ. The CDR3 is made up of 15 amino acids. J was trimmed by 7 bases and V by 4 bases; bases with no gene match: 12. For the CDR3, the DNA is TGCGCCAGCAGCCCGGGGACAGGAAGGAATAATGAAGCTTTCTTT. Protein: CASSPGTGRNNEAFF. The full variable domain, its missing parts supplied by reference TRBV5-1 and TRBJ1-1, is KAGVTQTPRYLIKTRGQQVTLSCSPISGHRSVSWYQQTPGQGLQFLFEYFSETQRNKGNFPGRFSGRQFSNSRSEMNVSTLELGDSALYLCASSPGTGRNNEAFFGQGTRLTVV.

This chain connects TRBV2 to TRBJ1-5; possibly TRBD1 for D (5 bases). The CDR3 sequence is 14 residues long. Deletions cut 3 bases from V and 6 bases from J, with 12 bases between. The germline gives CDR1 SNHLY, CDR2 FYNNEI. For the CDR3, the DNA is TGTGCCAGCAGTGACAGGACAACCGCTCAGCCCCAGCATTTT. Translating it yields CASSDRTTAQPQHF.